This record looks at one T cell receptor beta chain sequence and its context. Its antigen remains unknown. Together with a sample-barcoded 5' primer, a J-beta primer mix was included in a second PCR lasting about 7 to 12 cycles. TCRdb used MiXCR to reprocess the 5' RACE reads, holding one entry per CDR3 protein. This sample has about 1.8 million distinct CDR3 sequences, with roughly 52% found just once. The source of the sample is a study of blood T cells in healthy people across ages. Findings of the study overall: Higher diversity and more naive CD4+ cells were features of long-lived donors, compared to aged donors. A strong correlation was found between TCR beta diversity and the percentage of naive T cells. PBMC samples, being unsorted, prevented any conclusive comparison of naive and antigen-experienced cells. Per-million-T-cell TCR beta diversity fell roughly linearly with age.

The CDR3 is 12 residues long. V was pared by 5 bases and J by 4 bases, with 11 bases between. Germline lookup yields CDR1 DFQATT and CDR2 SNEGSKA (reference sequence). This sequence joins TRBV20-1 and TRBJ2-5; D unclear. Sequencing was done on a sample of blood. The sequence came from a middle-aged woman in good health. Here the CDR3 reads CSARFLGETQYF. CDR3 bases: TGCAGTGCTCGTTTCTTGGGAGAGACCCAGTACTTC.